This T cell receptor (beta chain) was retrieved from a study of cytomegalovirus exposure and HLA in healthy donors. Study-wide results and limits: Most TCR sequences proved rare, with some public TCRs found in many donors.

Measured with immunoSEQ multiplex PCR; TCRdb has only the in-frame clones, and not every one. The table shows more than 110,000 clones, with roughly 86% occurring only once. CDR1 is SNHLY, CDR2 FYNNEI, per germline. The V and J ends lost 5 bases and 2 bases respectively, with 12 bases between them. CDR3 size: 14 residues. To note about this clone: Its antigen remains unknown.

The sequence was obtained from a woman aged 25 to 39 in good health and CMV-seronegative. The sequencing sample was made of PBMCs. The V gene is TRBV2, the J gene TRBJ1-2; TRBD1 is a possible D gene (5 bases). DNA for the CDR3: TGTGCCAGCAGTCCCGAACAGGTGAACTATGGCTACACCTTC. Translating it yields CASSPEQVNYGYTF. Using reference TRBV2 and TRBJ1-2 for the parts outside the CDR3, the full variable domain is EPEVTQTPSHQVTQMGQEVILRCVPISNHLYFYWYRQILGQKVEFLVSFYNNEISEKSEIFDDQFSVERPDGSNFTLKIRSTKLEDSAMYFCASSPEQVNYGYTFGSGTRLTVV.